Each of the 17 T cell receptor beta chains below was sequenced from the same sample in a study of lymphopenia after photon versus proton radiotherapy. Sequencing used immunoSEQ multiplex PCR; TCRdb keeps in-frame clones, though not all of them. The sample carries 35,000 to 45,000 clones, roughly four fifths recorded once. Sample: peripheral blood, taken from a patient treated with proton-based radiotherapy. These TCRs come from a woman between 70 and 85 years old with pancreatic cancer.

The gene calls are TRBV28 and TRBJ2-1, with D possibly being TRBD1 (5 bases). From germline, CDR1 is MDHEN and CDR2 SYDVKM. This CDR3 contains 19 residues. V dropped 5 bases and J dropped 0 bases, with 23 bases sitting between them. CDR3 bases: TGTGCCAGCAGTAAATCCCTAAGAAGAGGTCAGGGCTCCTACAATGAGCAGTTCTTC. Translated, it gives CASSKSLRRGQGSYNEQFF.

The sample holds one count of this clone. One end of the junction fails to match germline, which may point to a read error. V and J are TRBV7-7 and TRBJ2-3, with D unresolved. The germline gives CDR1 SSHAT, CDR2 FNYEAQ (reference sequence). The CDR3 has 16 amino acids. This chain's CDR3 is CASSLSPRVGADTQYF. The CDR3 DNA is TGTGCTAGCAGCTTATCACCTCGGGTTGGTGCAGATACGCAGTATTTT.

The CDR3 region has the DNA TGTGCCAGCAGTTCCCGGGAGGGGATGGCAGATACGCAGTATTTT. Residues: CASSSREGMADTQYF. This chain links TRBV6-6 with TRBJ2-3; 8 bases are shared with TRBD2. Germline lookup yields CDR1 MNHNY and CDR2 SVGAGI (reference sequence). The CDR3 length is 15 residues. V shed 4 bases and J 4 bases; nucleotides not matched to a gene: 7.

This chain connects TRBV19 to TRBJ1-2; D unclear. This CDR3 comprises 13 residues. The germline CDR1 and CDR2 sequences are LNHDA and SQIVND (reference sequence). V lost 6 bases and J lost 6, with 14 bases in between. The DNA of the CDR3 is TGTGCCAGTAGCCTCGGGAGGGTAGATGGCTACACCTTC. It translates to CASSLGRVDGYTF.

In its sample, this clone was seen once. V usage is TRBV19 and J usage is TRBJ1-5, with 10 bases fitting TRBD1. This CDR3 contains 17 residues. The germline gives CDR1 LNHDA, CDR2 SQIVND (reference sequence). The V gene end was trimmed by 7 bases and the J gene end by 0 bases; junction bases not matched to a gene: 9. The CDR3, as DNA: TGTGCCAGTACCCGGGACAGGGGCCGGGATAGCAATCAGCCCCAGCATTTT. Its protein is CASTRDRGRDSNQPQHF.

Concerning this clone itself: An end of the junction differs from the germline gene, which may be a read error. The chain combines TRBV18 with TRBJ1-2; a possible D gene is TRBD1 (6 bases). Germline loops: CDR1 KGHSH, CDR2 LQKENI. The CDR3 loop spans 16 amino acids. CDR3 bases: TGTGCCAGCTCTCCACTCGACCTAACAGGGAACTATGGCTACACCTTC. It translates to CASSPLDLTGNYGYTF.

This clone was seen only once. CDR3 sequence reads: CSVAGLAGTGRKQFF. The DNA for the CDR3 is TGCAGCGTAGCCGGACTAGCGGGAACGGGGCGCAAGCAGTTCTTC. V is TRBV29-1 and J is TRBJ2-1, with 12 positions matching TRBD2. The CDR3 extends over 15 amino acids. Germline lookup yields CDR1 SQVTM and CDR2 ANQGSEA. The V gene end was trimmed by 6 bases and the J gene end by 11 bases; junction bases not matched to a gene: 14.

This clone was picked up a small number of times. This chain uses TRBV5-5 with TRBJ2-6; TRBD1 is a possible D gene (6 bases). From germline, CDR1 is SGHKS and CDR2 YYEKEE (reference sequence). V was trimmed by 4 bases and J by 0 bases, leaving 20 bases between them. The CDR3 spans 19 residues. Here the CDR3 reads CASSLRQADLSSGANVLTF. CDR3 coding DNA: TGTGCCAGCAGCCTACGACAGGCCGATCTCAGCTCTGGGGCCAACGTCCTGACTTTC.

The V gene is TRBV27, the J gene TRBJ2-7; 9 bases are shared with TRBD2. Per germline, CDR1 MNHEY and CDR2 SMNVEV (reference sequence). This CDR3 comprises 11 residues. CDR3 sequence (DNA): TGTGAGCGGGAGGAATCAAACGAGCAGTACTTC. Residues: CEREESNEQYF.

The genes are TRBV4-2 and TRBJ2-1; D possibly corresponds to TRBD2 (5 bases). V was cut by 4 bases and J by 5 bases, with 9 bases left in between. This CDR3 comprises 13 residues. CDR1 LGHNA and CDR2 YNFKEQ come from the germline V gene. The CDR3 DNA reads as TGTGCCAGCAGCCGCGAGGGAAACAATGAGCAGTTCTTC. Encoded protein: CASSREGNNEQFF.

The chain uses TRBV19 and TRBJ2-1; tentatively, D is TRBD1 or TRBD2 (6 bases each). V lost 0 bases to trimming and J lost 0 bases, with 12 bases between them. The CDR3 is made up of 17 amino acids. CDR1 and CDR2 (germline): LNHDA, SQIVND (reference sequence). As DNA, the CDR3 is TGTGCCAGTAGTATAGACTGGGGGGCGAGCTCCTACAATGAGCAGTTCTTC. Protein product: CASSIDWGASSYNEQFF.

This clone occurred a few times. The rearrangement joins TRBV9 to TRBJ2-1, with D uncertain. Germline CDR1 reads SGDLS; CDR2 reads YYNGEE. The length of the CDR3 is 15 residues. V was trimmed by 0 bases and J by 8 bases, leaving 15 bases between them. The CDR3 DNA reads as TGTGCCAGCAGCGTAGCGCCTCTCCTTAGGGATGAGCAGTTCTTC. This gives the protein CASSVAPLLRDEQFF.

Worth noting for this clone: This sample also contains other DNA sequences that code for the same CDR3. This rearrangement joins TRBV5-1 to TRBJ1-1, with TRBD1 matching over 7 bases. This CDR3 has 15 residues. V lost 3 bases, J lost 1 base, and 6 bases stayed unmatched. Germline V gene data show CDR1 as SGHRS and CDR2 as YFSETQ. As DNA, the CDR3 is TGCGCCAGCAGCTCAGGGGGGGCGAGGAACACTGAAGCTTTCTTT. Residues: CASSSGGARNTEAFF.

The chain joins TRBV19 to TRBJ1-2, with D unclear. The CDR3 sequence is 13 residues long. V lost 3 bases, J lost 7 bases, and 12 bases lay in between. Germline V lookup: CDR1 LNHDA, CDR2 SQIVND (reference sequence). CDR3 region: CASSIEGSSGYTF. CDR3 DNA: TGTGCCAGTAGTATCGAGGGATCGAGTGGCTACACCTTC.

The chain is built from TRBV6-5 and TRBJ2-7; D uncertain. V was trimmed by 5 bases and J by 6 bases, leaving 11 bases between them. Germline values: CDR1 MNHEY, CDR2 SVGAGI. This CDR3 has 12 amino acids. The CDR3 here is CASSAQVGEQYF. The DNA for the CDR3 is TGTGCCAGCAGTGCCCAGGTGGGCGAGCAGTACTTC.

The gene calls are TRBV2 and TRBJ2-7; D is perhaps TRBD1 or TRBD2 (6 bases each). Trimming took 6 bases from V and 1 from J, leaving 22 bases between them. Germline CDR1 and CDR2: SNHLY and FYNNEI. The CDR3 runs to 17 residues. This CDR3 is CASRQGVSGGGSYEQYF. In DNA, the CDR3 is TGTGCCAGCAGACAAGGGGTTAGCGGAGGGGGGTCCTACGAGCAGTACTTC.

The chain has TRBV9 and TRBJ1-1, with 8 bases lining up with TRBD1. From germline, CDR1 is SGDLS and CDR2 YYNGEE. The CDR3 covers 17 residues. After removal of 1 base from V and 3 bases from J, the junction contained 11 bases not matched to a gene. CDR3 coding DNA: TGTGCCAGCAGCGTAAGCCTCCAGGGGGCTGATGACACTGAAGCTTTCTTT. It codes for CASSVSLQGADDTEAFF.